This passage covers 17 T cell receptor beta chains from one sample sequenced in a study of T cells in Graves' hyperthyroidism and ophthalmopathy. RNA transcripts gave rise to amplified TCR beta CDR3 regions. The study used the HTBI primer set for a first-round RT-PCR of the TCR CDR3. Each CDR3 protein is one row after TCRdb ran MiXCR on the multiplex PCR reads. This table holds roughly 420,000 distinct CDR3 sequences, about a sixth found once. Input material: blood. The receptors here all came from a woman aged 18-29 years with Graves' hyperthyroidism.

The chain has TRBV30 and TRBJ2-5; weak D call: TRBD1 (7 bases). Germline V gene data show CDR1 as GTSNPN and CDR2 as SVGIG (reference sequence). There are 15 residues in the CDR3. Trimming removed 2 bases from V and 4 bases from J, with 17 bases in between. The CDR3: CAWSHGQGGSETQYF. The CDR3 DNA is TGTGCCTGGAGTCATGGCCAGGGGGGATCAGAGACCCAGTACTTC.

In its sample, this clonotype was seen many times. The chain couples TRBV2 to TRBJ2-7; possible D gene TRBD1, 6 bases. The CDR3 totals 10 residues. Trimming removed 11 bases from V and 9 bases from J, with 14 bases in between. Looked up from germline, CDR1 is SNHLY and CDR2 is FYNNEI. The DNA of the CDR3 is TGTGCCCGCGAACAGGGTTTGCAGTACTTC. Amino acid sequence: CAREQGLQYF.

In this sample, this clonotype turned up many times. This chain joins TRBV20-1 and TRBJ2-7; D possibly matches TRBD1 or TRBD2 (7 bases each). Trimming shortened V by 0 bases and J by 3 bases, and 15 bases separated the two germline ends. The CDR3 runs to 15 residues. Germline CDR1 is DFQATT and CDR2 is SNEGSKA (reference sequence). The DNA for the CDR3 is TGCAGTGCTAGAGACGACAGGGAGCGGGGCTACGAGCAGTACTTC. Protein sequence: CSARDDRERGYEQYF.

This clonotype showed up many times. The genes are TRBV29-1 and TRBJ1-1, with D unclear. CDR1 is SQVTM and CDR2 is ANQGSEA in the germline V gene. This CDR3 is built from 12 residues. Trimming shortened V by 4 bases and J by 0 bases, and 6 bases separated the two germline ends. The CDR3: CSVVGVNTEAFF. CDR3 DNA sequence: TGCAGCGTTGTTGGGGTGAACACTGAAGCTTTCTTT.

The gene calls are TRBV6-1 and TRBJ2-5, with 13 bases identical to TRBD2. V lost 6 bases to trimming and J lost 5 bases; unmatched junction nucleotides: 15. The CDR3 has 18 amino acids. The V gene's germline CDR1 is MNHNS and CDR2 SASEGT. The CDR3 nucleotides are TGTGCCAGCAGCGCTCCTAGGACTAGCGGGAGTGTTCGGGAGACCCAGTACTTC. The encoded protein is CASSAPRTSGSVRETQYF.

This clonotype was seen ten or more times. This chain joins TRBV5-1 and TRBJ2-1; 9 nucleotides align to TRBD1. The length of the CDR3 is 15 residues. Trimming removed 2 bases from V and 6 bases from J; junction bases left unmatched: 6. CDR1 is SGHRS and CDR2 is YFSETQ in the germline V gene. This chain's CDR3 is CASSLAPGQGNEQFF. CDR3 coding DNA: TGCGCCAGCAGCTTAGCACCGGGACAGGGCAATGAGCAGTTCTTC.

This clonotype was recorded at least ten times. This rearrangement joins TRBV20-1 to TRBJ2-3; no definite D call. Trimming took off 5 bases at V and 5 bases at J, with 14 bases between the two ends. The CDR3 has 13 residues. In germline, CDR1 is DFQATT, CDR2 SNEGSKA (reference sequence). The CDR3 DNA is TGCAGTGCTCCGCACCAAGCCCAAGATACGCAGTATTTT. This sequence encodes CSAPHQAQDTQYF.

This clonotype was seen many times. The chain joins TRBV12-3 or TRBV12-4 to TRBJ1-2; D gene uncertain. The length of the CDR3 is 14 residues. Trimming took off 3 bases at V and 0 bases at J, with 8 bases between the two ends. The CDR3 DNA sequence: TGTGCCAGCAGTTTTGGGCCCGCTAACTATGGCTACACCTTC. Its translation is CASSFGPANYGYTF.

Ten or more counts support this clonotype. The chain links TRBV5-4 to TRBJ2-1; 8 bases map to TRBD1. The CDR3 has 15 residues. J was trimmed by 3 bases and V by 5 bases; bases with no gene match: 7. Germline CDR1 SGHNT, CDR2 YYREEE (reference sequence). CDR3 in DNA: TGTGCCAGCAGTACCGGGACAGGACTCTACAATGAGCAGTTCTTC. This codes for CASSTGTGLYNEQFF.

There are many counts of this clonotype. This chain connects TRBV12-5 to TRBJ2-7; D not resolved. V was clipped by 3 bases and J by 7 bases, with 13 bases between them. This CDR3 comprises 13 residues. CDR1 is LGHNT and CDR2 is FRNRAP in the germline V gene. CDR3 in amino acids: CASGFSRLGEQYF. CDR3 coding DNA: TGTGCTAGTGGTTTTTCTAGGCTGGGGGAGCAGTACTTC.

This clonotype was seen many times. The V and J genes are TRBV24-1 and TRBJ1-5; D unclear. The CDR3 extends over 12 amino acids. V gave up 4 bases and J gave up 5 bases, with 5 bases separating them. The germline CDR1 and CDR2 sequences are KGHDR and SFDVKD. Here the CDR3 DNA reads TGTGCCACCAGTGACCCCGATCAGCCCCAGCATTTT. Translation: CATSDPDQPQHF.

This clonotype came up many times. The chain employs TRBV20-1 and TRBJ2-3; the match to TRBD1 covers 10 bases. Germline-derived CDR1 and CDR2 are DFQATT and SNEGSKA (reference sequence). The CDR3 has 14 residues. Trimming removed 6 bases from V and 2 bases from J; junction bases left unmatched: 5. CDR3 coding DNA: TGCAGTGCCTGGACAGGGGGTTACACAGATACGCAGTATTTT. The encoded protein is CSAWTGGYTDTQYF.

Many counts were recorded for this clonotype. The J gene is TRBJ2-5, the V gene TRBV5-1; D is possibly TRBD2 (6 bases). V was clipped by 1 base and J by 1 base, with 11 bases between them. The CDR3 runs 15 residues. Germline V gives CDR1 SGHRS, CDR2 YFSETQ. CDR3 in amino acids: CASSLWGESQETQYF. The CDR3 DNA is TGCGCCAGCAGCTTGTGGGGGGAAAGCCAAGAGACCCAGTACTTC.

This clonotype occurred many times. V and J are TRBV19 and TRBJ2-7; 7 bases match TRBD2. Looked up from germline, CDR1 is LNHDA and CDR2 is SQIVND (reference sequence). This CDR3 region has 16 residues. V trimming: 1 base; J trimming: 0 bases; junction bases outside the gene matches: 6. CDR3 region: CASSIAPSGFSYEQYF. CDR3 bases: TGTGCCAGTAGTATAGCCCCTAGCGGATTCTCCTACGAGCAGTACTTC.

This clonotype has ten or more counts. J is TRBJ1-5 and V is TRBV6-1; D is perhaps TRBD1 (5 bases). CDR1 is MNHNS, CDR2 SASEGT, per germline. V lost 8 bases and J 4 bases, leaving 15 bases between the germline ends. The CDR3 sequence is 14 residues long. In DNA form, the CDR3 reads TGTGCCAGCGCAGTGGGGACTTCAAATCAGCCCCAGCATTTT. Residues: CASAVGTSNQPQHF.

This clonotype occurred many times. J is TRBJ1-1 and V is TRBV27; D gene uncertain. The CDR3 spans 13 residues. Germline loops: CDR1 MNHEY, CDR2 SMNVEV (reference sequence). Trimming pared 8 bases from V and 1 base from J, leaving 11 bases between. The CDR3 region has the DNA TGTGCCAGCTCGGGATTGCAGAACACTGAAGCTTTCTTT. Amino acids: CASSGLQNTEAFF.

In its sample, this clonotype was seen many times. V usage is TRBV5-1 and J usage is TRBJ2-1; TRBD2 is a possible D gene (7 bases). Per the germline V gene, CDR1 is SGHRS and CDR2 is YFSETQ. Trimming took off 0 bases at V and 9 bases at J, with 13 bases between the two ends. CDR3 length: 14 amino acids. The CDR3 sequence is CASSLVQGGGEQFF. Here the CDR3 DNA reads TGCGCCAGCAGCTTGGTACAGGGAGGGGGTGAGCAGTTCTTC.